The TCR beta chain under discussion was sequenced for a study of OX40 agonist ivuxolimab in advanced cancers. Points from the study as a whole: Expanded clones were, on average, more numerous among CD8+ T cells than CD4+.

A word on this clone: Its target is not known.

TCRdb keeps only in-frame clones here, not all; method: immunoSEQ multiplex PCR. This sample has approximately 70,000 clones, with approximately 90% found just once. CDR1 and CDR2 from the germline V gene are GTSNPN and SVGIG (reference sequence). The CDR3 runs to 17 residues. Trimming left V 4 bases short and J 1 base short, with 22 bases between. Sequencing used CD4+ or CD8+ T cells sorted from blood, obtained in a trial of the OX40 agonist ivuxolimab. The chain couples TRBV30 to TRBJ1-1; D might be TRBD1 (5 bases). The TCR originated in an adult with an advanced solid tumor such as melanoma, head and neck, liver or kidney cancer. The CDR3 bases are TGTGCCTGGATCCCGCGGACCGGGTGGAGGGGGAACACTGAAGCTTTCTTT. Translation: CAWIPRTGWRGNTEAFF.